The 32 T cell receptor beta chains below come from one sample, sequenced in a study of CD8+ T cells in alopecia areata. RNA was extracted and reverse transcribed into cDNA as the sequencing template. Sequencing used immunoSEQ multiplex PCR; TCRdb keeps in-frame clones, though not all of them. This table holds about 120,000 clones, roughly 66% found once. Sequenced sample: CD4+ T cells sorted from blood. These receptors were collected from a human donor in good health.

The V call is TRBV7-6, the J call TRBJ2-5; 7 positions match TRBD1. The J segment lost 4 bases and the V segment lost 6 bases, leaving 8 bases of the junction unmatched. The CDR3 totals 14 residues. Looked up from germline, CDR1 is SGHVS and CDR2 is FNYEAQ. The CDR3 DNA reads as TGTGCCAGCAGTTCGGGGACAGCAAGAGAGACCCAGTACTTC. Amino acids: CASSSGTARETQYF.

In its sample, this clone was seen a few times. The CDR3 region is CASSRGQDNQPQHF. The CDR3 bases are TGTGCCAGCAGCCGCGGACAGGACAATCAGCCCCAGCATTTT. V usage is TRBV9 and J usage is TRBJ1-5, with TRBD1 matching over 7 bases. This CDR3 contains 14 residues. CDR1 is SGDLS, CDR2 YYNGEE, per germline. Trimming at V came to 4 bases and at J to 3 bases, leaving 4 bases not matched to a gene.

This rearrangement joins TRBV29-1 to TRBJ2-1; D unresolved. V dropped 2 bases and J dropped 6 bases, with 14 bases sitting between them. CDR1 and CDR2 (germline): SQVTM, ANQGSEA. CDR3 length: 14 amino acids. CDR3 loop: CSVETFDQPNEQFF. CDR3 in DNA: TGCAGCGTTGAAACCTTCGACCAGCCCAATGAGCAGTTCTTC.

This chain uses TRBV9 with TRBJ1-4, with D possibly being TRBD1 (5 bases). Trimming left V 0 bases short and J 7 bases short, with 13 bases between. Germline CDR1 reads SGDLS; CDR2 reads YYNGEE. CDR3 length: 15 residues. CDR3 nucleotide sequence: TGTGCCAGCAGCGTAGGGAGGGGTCTCGGTGAAAAACTGTTTTTT. It encodes CASSVGRGLGEKLFF.

The rearrangement links TRBV5-6 to TRBJ2-5; D call uncertain. The CDR3 has 14 amino acids. Germline CDR1 and CDR2: SGHDT and YYEEEE. V lost 0 bases to trimming and J lost 3 bases, with 9 bases between them. The CDR3 spells CASSLGLDEETQYF. CDR3 bases: TGTGCCAGCAGCTTGGGTCTCGATGAAGAGACCCAGTACTTC. Filled out from reference TRBV5-6 and TRBJ2-5, the complete variable domain reads DAGVTQSPTHLIKTRGQQVTLRCSPKSGHDTVSWYQQALGQGPQFIFQYYEEEERQRGNFPDRFSGHQFPNYSSELNVNALLLGDSALYLCASSLGLDEETQYFGPGTRLLVL.

This clone was seen only once. The rearrangement links TRBV27 to TRBJ1-5; no reliable D call. CDR3 length: 13 amino acids. V was cut by 3 bases and J by 7 bases, with 10 bases left in between. Germline loops: CDR1 MNHEY, CDR2 SMNVEV (reference sequence). CDR3 protein: CASSFREGQPQHF. The CDR3 bases are TGTGCCAGCAGTTTTCGGGAGGGCCAGCCCCAGCATTTT.

The chain is built from TRBV29-1 and TRBJ1-2; possible D gene TRBD1, 5 bases. The germline V and J ends were trimmed by 1 base and 4 bases, with 16 bases remaining between them. The CDR3 sequence is 15 residues long. Germline V gene data show CDR1 as SQVTM and CDR2 as ANQGSEA. For the CDR3, the DNA is TGCAGCGTTGAAGGAATTTGGGGGGGAGGCTATGGCTACACCTTC. This translates into CSVEGIWGGGYGYTF.

V usage is TRBV6-1 and J usage is TRBJ1-1, with TRBD1 matching over 9 bases. There are 15 residues in the CDR3. Germline values: CDR1 MNHNS, CDR2 SASEGT. V lost 5 bases to trimming and J lost 5 bases; unmatched junction nucleotides: 9. CDR3 region: CASSPPTGGLTEAFF. The CDR3 DNA reads TGTGCCAGCAGTCCCCCAACAGGGGGCTTAACTGAAGCTTTCTTT.

This chain uses TRBV4-1 with TRBJ2-4; 8 bases line up with TRBD2. CDR1 MGHRA and CDR2 YSYEKL come from the germline V gene. The V segment lost 0 bases and the J segment 1 base; nucleotides outside the gene matches: 8. CDR3 length equals 18 residues. The CDR3 DNA follows: TGCGCCAGCAGCCAAGATCAGGCGGGGGGCTGGGCCAAAAACATTCAGTACTTC. This sequence encodes CASSQDQAGGWAKNIQYF.

The chain joins TRBV2 to TRBJ2-7; no reliable D call. Trimming left V 9 bases short and J 2 bases short, with 8 bases between. Germline V gene lookup returns CDR1 SNHLY and CDR2 FYNNEI. This CDR3 is 11 amino acids long. CDR3 sequence: CARGWPYEQYF. The CDR3 region has the DNA TGTGCCAGGGGGTGGCCCTACGAGCAGTACTTC.

In regard to this clone: The same CDR3 also results from other DNA sequences found in this sample. The chain combines TRBV30 with TRBJ1-2; D call uncertain. This CDR3 has 12 amino acids. CDR1 and CDR2 from the germline V gene are GTSNPN and SVGIG (reference sequence). Trimming stripped 2 bases from V and 2 bases from J, with 6 bases between. CDR3 DNA sequence: TGTGCCTGGAGTAGAGGGAACTATGGCTACACCTTC. Amino acid sequence: CAWSRGNYGYTF. Full variable domain (remainder filled in from reference TRBV30 and TRBJ1-2): SQTIHQWPATLVQPVGSPLSLECTVEGTSNPNLYWYRQAAGRGLQLLFYSVGIGQISSEVPQNLSASRPQDRQFILSSKKLLLSDSGFYLCAWSRGNYGYTFGSGTRLTVV.

The rearrangement links TRBV7-9 to TRBJ2-5; 9 bases map to TRBD2. This CDR3 region has 16 residues. J gave up 2 bases and V 5 bases, and 9 bases lay outside the gene matches. Germline CDR1 is SEHNR and CDR2 is FQNEAQ (reference sequence). The CDR3 bases are TGTGCCAGCAGCCCTGGAGCGGGGGGCTCACAAGAGACCCAGTACTTC. Its protein product is CASSPGAGGSQETQYF.

The chain combines TRBV7-9 with TRBJ1-1; D remains ambiguous. From germline, CDR1 is SEHNR and CDR2 FQNEAQ (reference sequence). CDR3 length: 14 residues. V lost 9 bases, J lost 3 bases, and 17 bases lay in between. CDR3 DNA sequence: TGTGCCAGTAGTGGAGTTTGGCTAGACACTGAAGCTTTCTTT. It is translated as CASSGVWLDTEAFF.

The chain couples TRBV6-5 to TRBJ2-5, with TRBD1 matching 7 bases. Per the germline V gene, CDR1 is MNHEY and CDR2 is SVGAGI. The CDR3 covers 14 residues. V shed 6 bases, J shed 2 bases, and the junction held 6 bases outside the gene matches. CDR3: CASSPDRLQETQYF. The CDR3 coding sequence is TGTGCCAGCAGCCCGGACAGGCTGCAAGAGACCCAGTACTTC.

J is TRBJ1-1 and V is TRBV2, with 7 bases identical to TRBD1. Per the germline V gene, CDR1 is SNHLY and CDR2 is FYNNEI. The CDR3 is 15 amino acids. Germline trimming cut 4 bases from V and 1 base from J; bases unmatched to any gene: 6. CDR3 sequence (DNA): TGTGCCAGCAGTGCCCCAGGGGGTCAGAACACTGAAGCTTTCTTT. This sequence encodes CASSAPGGQNTEAFF.

This chain links TRBV5-6 with TRBJ2-3; 8 nucleotides match TRBD1. The CDR3 has 15 amino acids. CDR1 SGHDT and CDR2 YYEEEE come from the germline V gene. Trimming cost V 4 bases and J 3 bases; bases outside gene matches: 7. The CDR3 nucleotides read TGTGCCAGCAGCGCCGACAGGGGTATAACAGATACGCAGTATTTT. Translated: CASSADRGITDTQYF.

This chain joins TRBV5-4 and TRBJ1-3; no definite D call. Between the trimmed V and J ends, which lost 0 bases and 0 bases, there was a span of 7 bases. Per the germline V gene, CDR1 is SGHNT and CDR2 is YYREEE (reference sequence). CDR3 length: 15 residues. The CDR3 loop reads CASSLGDRSGNTIYF. In nucleotides, the CDR3 is TGTGCCAGCAGCTTGGGTGACCGCTCTGGAAACACCATATATTTT.

The genes are TRBV5-1 and TRBJ2-7, with D unclear. The CDR3 covers 13 residues. CDR1 and CDR2 from the germline V gene are SGHRS and YFSETQ. V was clipped by 0 bases and J by 4 bases, with 8 bases between them. The CDR3 here is CASSLESRYEQYF. DNA for the CDR3: TGCGCCAGCAGCTTGGAGTCTCGGTACGAGCAGTACTTC.

Only a few counts were recorded for this clone. The V call is TRBV5-1, the J call TRBJ2-7, with 11 bases aligning to TRBD1. V trimming: 4 bases; J trimming: 5 bases; junction bases outside the gene matches: 11. The CDR3 has 16 residues. The germline V gene encodes CDR1 SGHRS and CDR2 YFSETQ. The CDR3 DNA is TGCGCCAGCAGCCCGAGAGGTAGGGACAGGGGGAACGAGCAGTACTTC. It codes for CASSPRGRDRGNEQYF.

The chain links TRBV5-1 to TRBJ1-4; no firm D call. This CDR3 region has 13 residues. Germline CDR1 SGHRS, CDR2 YFSETQ. Trimming took off 6 bases at V and 4 bases at J, with 10 bases between the two ends. CDR3 loop: CASKRAHNEKLFF. The CDR3 coding sequence is TGCGCCAGCAAAAGGGCGCATAATGAAAAACTGTTTTTT.

Concerning this clone: The junction shows a germline mismatch at one end, possibly a read error. The V gene is TRBV27, the J gene TRBJ1-5; D unclear. This CDR3 region has 8 residues. Germline CDR1 and CDR2: MNHEY and SMNVEV (reference sequence). The CDR3 here is CASSLTYF. CDR3 in DNA: TGTGCCAGCAGTTTAACTTATTTT.

The gene calls are TRBV18 and TRBJ2-2; D not resolved. The CDR3 totals 16 residues. The V gene's germline CDR1 is KGHSH and CDR2 LQKENI. Trimming left V 6 bases short and J 6 bases short, with 20 bases between. DNA for the CDR3: TGTGCCAGCTCCCCTTGGAACAGCAACGACGCCGGGGAGCTGTTTTTT. Translating it yields CASSPWNSNDAGELFF.

The table lists this clone with a count of one. V is TRBV5-4 and J is TRBJ2-5; TRBD2 matches at 10 bases. The germline gives CDR1 SGHNT, CDR2 YYREEE (reference sequence). Trimming cost V 3 bases and J 5 bases; bases outside gene matches: 10. The CDR3 spans 16 residues. The CDR3 loop is CASSSSGGAGGETQYF. The DNA of the CDR3 is TGTGCCAGCAGCTCAAGCGGGGGGGCAGGAGGGGAGACCCAGTACTTC. Drawing the rest from reference TRBV5-4 and TRBJ2-5, the complete variable domain is ETGVTQSPTHLIKTRGQQVTLRCSSQSGHNTVSWYQQALGQGPQFIFQYYREEENGRGNFPPRFSGLQFPNYSSELNVNALELDDSALYLCASSSSGGAGGETQYFGPGTRLLVL.

The V and J genes are TRBV15 and TRBJ2-3; maybe TRBD2 (5 bases). The CDR3 spans 15 residues. Germline V lookup: CDR1 LNHNV, CDR2 YYDKDF (reference sequence). V was pared by 0 bases and J by 5 bases, with 12 bases between. The CDR3 sequence is CATSRDSQAGDTQYF. The CDR3 coding sequence is TGTGCCACCAGCAGAGACAGCCAGGCGGGAGATACGCAGTATTTT.

The genes are TRBV20-1 and TRBJ1-2; 10 bases fit TRBD1. With V trimmed by 5 bases and J by 13 bases, 7 bases remained unmatched. Germline V gene lookup returns CDR1 DFQATT and CDR2 SNEGSKA (reference sequence). This CDR3 is 11 amino acids long. The CDR3: CSAGPGQGFTF. The CDR3 DNA sequence: TGCAGTGCTGGACCGGGACAGGGGTTCACCTTC.

This clone was counted many times. The gene calls are TRBV7-7 and TRBJ2-5; unclear D gene. V lost 5 bases, J lost 4 bases, and 11 bases lay in between. CDR1 is SSHAT and CDR2 is FNYEAQ in the germline V gene (reference sequence). The CDR3 has 13 residues. DNA of the CDR3: TGTGCCAGCAGCCCCAGATTGGCAGAGACCCAGTACTTC. It is translated as CASSPRLAETQYF.

The chain is built from TRBV19 and TRBJ2-5, with a possible D match to TRBD2 (5 bases). Germline CDR1 reads LNHDA; CDR2 reads SQIVND (reference sequence). V lost 7 bases to trimming and J lost 4 bases, with 13 bases between them. The CDR3 contains 13 residues. DNA for the CDR3: TGTGCCAGTACCCCGAGGGAAGGAGAGACCCAGTACTTC. Its protein is CASTPREGETQYF.

V usage is TRBV29-1 and J usage is TRBJ1-1; tentatively, D is TRBD1 (6 bases). The CDR3 consists of 13 residues. Germline loops: CDR1 SQVTM, CDR2 ANQGSEA. Trimming stripped 3 bases from V and 1 base from J, with 9 bases between. The CDR3: CSVDGGANTEAFF. CDR3 nucleotide sequence: TGCAGCGTTGACGGGGGGGCGAACACTGAAGCTTTCTTT.

The chain links TRBV7-9 to TRBJ1-2; 8 bases are shared with TRBD1. Per the germline V gene, CDR1 is SEHNR and CDR2 is FQNEAQ (reference sequence). J lost 6 bases, V lost 2 bases, and 8 bases had no gene match. CDR3 length equals 15 residues. In nucleotides, the CDR3 is TGTGCCAGCAGCTTAAGTGCAGGGGGCGTTCATGGCTACACCTTC. It yields the protein CASSLSAGGVHGYTF.

The chain couples TRBV20-1 to TRBJ1-2, with a weak D call TRBD1 (6 bases). V gave up 6 bases and J gave up 7 bases, with 12 bases separating them. The CDR3 runs 11 residues. Germline CDR1 and CDR2: DFQATT and SNEGSKA (reference sequence). The CDR3 protein is CSAEQGPGYTF. The CDR3 DNA reads TGCAGTGCCGAACAGGGTCCTGGCTACACCTTC.

The rearrangement uses TRBV29-1 and TRBJ1-2; TRBD1 aligns across 9 bases. Looked up from germline, CDR1 is SQVTM and CDR2 is ANQGSEA. Losses at the gene ends were 6 bases for V and 2 bases for J; bases not matched to a gene: 7. This CDR3 has 14 amino acids. CDR3 amino acids: CSVEPGQGNYGYTF. The DNA of the CDR3 is TGCAGCGTCGAACCGGGACAGGGAAACTATGGCTACACCTTC.

The rearrangement joins TRBV6-5 to TRBJ2-7; TRBD2 is a possible D gene (6 bases). CDR1 MNHEY and CDR2 SVGAGI come from the germline V gene. The CDR3 totals 13 residues. V lost 8 bases and J 3 bases, leaving 14 bases between the germline ends. CDR3 bases: TGTGCCAGCCGATCCTTGGGACTCTACGAGCAGTACTTC. Encoded protein: CASRSLGLYEQYF.